The 30 T cell receptor beta chains below come from one sample, sequenced in a study of early stage breast cancer tumors. Produced via immunoSEQ multiplex PCR; TCRdb's table is partial and in-frame only. The sample yields some 30,000 clones, 84% seen once. Sample: blood. The receptors come from a person in their fifties with breast cancer.

The V and J genes are TRBV5-1 and TRBJ2-5, with D perhaps given as TRBD1 or TRBD2 (5 bases each). V lost 4 bases, J lost 4 bases, and 11 bases lay in between. Germline CDR1 reads SGHRS; CDR2 reads YFSETQ. CDR3 length: 13 amino acids. CDR3 sequence (DNA): TGCGCCAGCAGCCGAGGGGAGCGAGAGACCCAGTACTTC. Translated: CASSRGERETQYF. The complete variable domain, with remaining parts taken from reference TRBV5-1 and TRBJ2-5, reads KAGVTQTPRYLIKTRGQQVTLSCSPISGHRSVSWYQQTPGQGLQFLFEYFSETQRNKGNFPGRFSGRQFSNSRSEMNVSTLELGDSALYLCASSRGERETQYFGPGTRLLVL.

The chain has TRBV5-1 and TRBJ2-3, with a tentative D call TRBD1 (5 bases). The germline gives CDR1 SGHRS, CDR2 YFSETQ. V shed 4 bases and J shed 5 bases, with 8 bases lying between them. The CDR3 is 12 residues long. The CDR3 nucleotides read TGCGCCAGCAGCCAGGGTAAAGATACGCAGTATTTT. Translation: CASSQGKDTQYF.

Comment on this clone: The same CDR3 is also encoded by other DNA sequences in this sample. The chain links TRBV7-2 to TRBJ2-3; TRBD2 matches 7 bases. The germline V gene encodes CDR1 SGHTA and CDR2 FQGNSA. Trimming cost V 5 bases and J 4 bases; bases outside gene matches: 3. This CDR3 spans 13 amino acids. The CDR3, as DNA: TGTGCCAGCAGCCTTAGCGGGCCAGATACGCAGTATTTT. The encoded protein is CASSLSGPDTQYF.

The chain carries TRBV7-9 and TRBJ1-5; the D gene is possibly TRBD1 (5 bases). The germline V gene encodes CDR1 SEHNR and CDR2 FQNEAQ (reference sequence). The CDR3 runs 16 residues. V lost 1 base, J lost 0 bases, and 10 bases lay in between. The CDR3 protein is CASSLVGDDSNQPQHF. Here the CDR3 DNA reads TGTGCCAGCAGCTTAGTGGGGGACGATAGCAATCAGCCCCAGCATTTT.

This clone was seen once. V gene TRBV10-3 combines with J gene TRBJ2-1; 9 bases match TRBD2. Germline V CDR1 and CDR2: ENHRY, SYGVKD. The trim removed 2 bases at V and 5 bases at J, leaving 7 bases unmatched. The CDR3 loop spans 16 amino acids. The CDR3 coding sequence is TGTGCCATCAGTGAGGTGACAGCGGGAGGTGACAATGAGCAGTTCTTC. Translation gives CAISEVTAGGDNEQFF.

J is TRBJ1-3 and V is TRBV5-5; D remains unclear. V dropped 3 bases and J dropped 9 bases, with 7 bases sitting between them. The CDR3 is 11 residues long. The germline gives CDR1 SGHKS, CDR2 YYEKEE (reference sequence). This chain's CDR3 is CASSSYGTIYF. CDR3 DNA sequence: TGTGCCAGCAGCTCCTATGGCACCATATATTTT.

This rearrangement joins TRBV7-9 to TRBJ1-2; no definite D call. Germline V CDR1 and CDR2: SEHNR, FQNEAQ (reference sequence). CDR3 length: 13 residues. The V gene lost 1 base and the J gene lost 6 bases, with 9 bases spanning the gap. This CDR3 is CASSLELRDGYTF. The CDR3 DNA sequence: TGTGCCAGCAGCTTAGAGTTAAGGGATGGCTACACCTTC.

The chain employs TRBV7-2 and TRBJ2-2, with 10 positions matching TRBD2. The CDR3 is 17 amino acids. After removal of 5 bases from V and 4 bases from J, the junction contained 10 bases not matched to a gene. Germline assignment: CDR1 SGHTA and CDR2 FQGNSA. CDR3 nucleotide sequence: TGTGCCAGCAGCCGAGGACTAGCGGTACCGTTCACCGGGGAGCTGTTTTTT. Translating gives CASSRGLAVPFTGELFF. Supplemented by reference TRBV7-2 and TRBJ2-2, the full variable domain reads GAGVSQSPSNKVTEKGKDVELRCDPISGHTALYWYRQSLGQGLEFLIYFQGNSAPDKSGLPSDRFSAERTGGSVSTLTIQRTQQEDSAVYLCASSRGLAVPFTGELFFGEGSRLTVL.

The rearrangement links TRBV4-1 to TRBJ2-7, with D hard to call. Trimming cost V 1 base and J 12 bases, with 10 bases left between them. Germline lookup yields CDR1 MGHRA and CDR2 YSYEKL. CDR3 size: 11 residues. CDR3 sequence (DNA): TGCGCCAGCAGCCAAGCTGGGGTAGCGTACTTC. Amino acids: CASSQAGVAYF.

The table lists this clone with a count of one. The CDR3 nucleotides are TGTGCCAGCAGCTTAGCCCCCTTCTACGAGCAGTACTTC. This encodes CASSLAPFYEQYF. The genes are TRBV5-4 and TRBJ2-7; D unclear. Between the trimmed V and J ends, which lost 2 bases and 3 bases, there was a span of 9 bases. Germline V gene lookup returns CDR1 SGHNT and CDR2 YYREEE (reference sequence). This CDR3 contains 13 residues. The whole variable domain, remainder taken from reference TRBV5-4 and TRBJ2-7, is ETGVTQSPTHLIKTRGQQVTLRCSSQSGHNTVSWYQQALGQGPQFIFQYYREEENGRGNFPPRFSGLQFPNYSSELNVNALELDDSALYLCASSLAPFYEQYFGPGTRLTVT.

The CDR3 sequence is CASSTATRGETQYF. The CDR3 nucleotides are TGTGCCAGCAGCACAGCGACTAGGGGGGAGACCCAGTACTTC. The genes are TRBV5-8 and TRBJ2-5; D may match TRBD1 or TRBD2 (6 bases each). This CDR3 spans 14 amino acids. Trimming stripped 4 bases from V and 5 bases from J, with 15 bases between. Germline lookup yields CDR1 SGHTS and CDR2 YDEGEE.

This chain joins TRBV5-1 and TRBJ1-1; D gene ambiguous. Germline values: CDR1 SGHRS, CDR2 YFSETQ. Trimming shortened V by 1 base and J by 0 bases, and 10 bases separated the two germline ends. This CDR3 contains 15 residues. CDR3 nucleotides: TGCGCCAGCAGCTTGCAATCCACGATGAACACTGAAGCTTTCTTT. It codes for CASSLQSTMNTEAFF.

The chain is built from TRBV5-1 and TRBJ1-3; D not resolved. V dropped 1 base and J dropped 4 bases, with 15 bases sitting between them. The germline V gene has CDR1 SGHRS and CDR2 YFSETQ. This CDR3 spans 16 amino acids. The CDR3 loop is CASSLNSGTEGNTIYF. The CDR3 DNA is TGCGCCAGCAGCTTGAATTCGGGTACCGAAGGAAACACCATATATTTT.

The chain is built from TRBV19 and TRBJ1-2; D unresolved. Trimming stripped 0 bases from V and 5 bases from J, with 10 bases between. Germline V gene sequence: CDR1 LNHDA, CDR2 SQIVND (reference sequence). The CDR3 extends over 14 amino acids. This CDR3 reads CASSIEAAIYGYTF. CDR3 DNA sequence: TGTGCCAGTAGTATAGAGGCCGCAATATATGGCTACACCTTC. The full variable domain, completed using reference TRBV19 and TRBJ1-2, is DGGITQSPKYLFRKEGQNVTLSCEQNLNHDAMYWYRQDPGQGLRLIYYSQIVNDFQKGDIAEGYSVSREKKESFPLTVTSAQKNPTAFYLCASSIEAAIYGYTFGSGTRLTVV.

The chain links TRBV9 to TRBJ2-3; tentatively, D is TRBD1 (5 bases). CDR1 SGDLS and CDR2 YYNGEE come from the germline V gene. The germline V and J ends were trimmed by 1 base and 3 bases, with 6 bases remaining between them. The CDR3 consists of 13 residues. The CDR3 loop is CASSVQGTDTQYF. CDR3 DNA sequence: TGTGCCAGCAGCGTACAGGGTACAGATACGCAGTATTTT. The full variable domain, completed using reference TRBV9 and TRBJ2-3, is DSGVTQTPKHLITATGQRVTLRCSPRSGDLSVYWYQQSLDQGLQFLIQYYNGEERAKGNILERFSAQQFPDLHSELNLSSLELGDSALYFCASSVQGTDTQYFGPGTRLTVL.

The chain combines TRBV5-4 with TRBJ1-1; 8 bases are shared with TRBD1. CDR1 is SGHNT and CDR2 is YYREEE in the germline V gene (reference sequence). The CDR3 has 18 residues. J was trimmed by 4 bases and V by 2 bases; bases with no gene match: 16. The CDR3 sequence is CASSFGVGQETHGTEAFF. CDR3 DNA: TGTGCCAGCAGCTTCGGGGTGGGACAGGAGACCCACGGCACTGAAGCTTTCTTT.

For this clone: At one of its ends the junction is not consistent with the germline gene, which may arise from a read error. The chain couples TRBV19 to TRBJ2-3; D call uncertain. The CDR3 covers 13 residues. The germline V gene encodes CDR1 LNHDA and CDR2 SQIVND (reference sequence). CDR3 bases: TGTGCCATTAGTACTGGTGCGGCAGATACGCAGTATTTT. This encodes CAISTGAADTQYF. Full variable domain (outside the CDR3, taken from reference TRBV19 and TRBJ2-3): DGGITQSPKYLFRKEGQNVTLSCEQNLNHDAMYWYRQDPGQGLRLIYYSQIVNDFQKGDIAEGYSVSREKKESFPLTVTSAQKNPTAFYLCAISTGAADTQYFGPGTRLTVL.

J is TRBJ1-5 and V is TRBV30, with TRBD1 matching over 9 bases. The CDR3 consists of 12 residues. Germline trimming cut 5 bases from V and 4 bases from J; bases unmatched to any gene: 0. The germline gives CDR1 GTSNPN, CDR2 SVGIG (reference sequence). Here the CDR3 reads CAWGTGNQPQHF. CDR3 DNA sequence: TGTGCCTGGGGGACAGGGAATCAGCCCCAGCATTTT.

The gene calls are TRBV30 and TRBJ1-1; 7 bases match TRBD1. The CDR3 has 13 amino acids. Germline V gene sequence: CDR1 GTSNPN, CDR2 SVGIG (reference sequence). Losses at the gene ends were 4 bases for V and 7 bases for J; bases not matched to a gene: 9. The CDR3 sequence: CAWTATGSGEAFF. The DNA for the CDR3 is TGTGCCTGGACCGCGACAGGGTCGGGTGAAGCTTTCTTT.

This clone came up a few times. The chain recombines TRBV27 with TRBJ1-6, with D unclear. The V end was cut by 4 bases, the J end by 2 bases, with 12 bases between. The CDR3 length is 16 residues. In germline, CDR1 is MNHEY, CDR2 SMNVEV (reference sequence). The CDR3 loop reads CASSWSGETYNSPLHF. The CDR3 DNA follows: TGTGCCAGCAGTTGGTCCGGGGAAACCTATAATTCACCCCTCCACTTT.

The chain recombines TRBV18 with TRBJ1-2, with 7 bases aligning to TRBD1. CDR1 is KGHSH and CDR2 is LQKENI in the germline V gene. The CDR3 runs 14 residues. After removal of 3 bases from V and 3 bases from J, the junction contained 4 bases not matched to a gene. The CDR3 here is CASSPDRDDYGYTF. The DNA of the CDR3 is TGTGCCAGCTCACCCGACAGGGACGACTATGGCTACACCTTC.

This chain joins TRBV13 and TRBJ2-7; 8 nucleotides match TRBD1. The CDR3 contains 13 residues. Germline trimming cut 8 bases from V and 3 bases from J; bases unmatched to any gene: 6. Germline loops: CDR1 PRHDT, CDR2 FYEKMQ (reference sequence). This CDR3 reads CASLDRDHYEQYF. Here the CDR3 DNA reads TGTGCCAGCCTGGACAGGGACCACTACGAGCAGTACTTC.

This chain uses TRBV30 with TRBJ1-1; D gene ambiguous. The CDR3 contains 11 residues. Trimming removed 2 bases from V and 4 bases from J, with 5 bases in between. Germline V CDR1 and CDR2: GTSNPN, SVGIG (reference sequence). The CDR3 loop is CAWSFSTEAFF. The CDR3 nucleotides are TGTGCCTGGAGTTTCAGCACTGAAGCTTTCTTT.

The V call is TRBV11-2, the J call TRBJ2-3; D remains ambiguous. The V end was cut by 5 bases, the J end by 2 bases, with 17 bases between. The V gene's germline CDR1 is SGHAT and CDR2 FQNNGV. The CDR3 is 16 amino acids. The CDR3 region has the DNA TGTGCCAGCAGCCCGTGGGTTGGGGTGAACACAGATACGCAGTATTTT. Protein sequence: CASSPWVGVNTDTQYF.

This clone was counted once. The chain joins TRBV5-1 to TRBJ2-7; D not certain. This CDR3 region has 13 residues. V was pared by 4 bases and J by 3 bases, with 11 bases between. Germline V CDR1 and CDR2: SGHRS, YFSETQ. The CDR3 sequence: CASSTQTNYEQYF. CDR3 nucleotides: TGCGCCAGCAGCACCCAGACAAACTACGAGCAGTACTTC.

This chain connects TRBV29-1 to TRBJ1-1; D is unresolved. The CDR3 covers 15 residues. CDR1 and CDR2 (germline): SQVTM, ANQGSEA. V lost 6 bases and J 0 bases, leaving 17 bases between the germline ends. The CDR3 is CSVHGKISMNTEAFF. DNA of the CDR3: TGCAGCGTACACGGCAAAATCAGTATGAACACTGAAGCTTTCTTT.

A few counts support this clone. V is TRBV6-5 and J is TRBJ1-6; no definite D call. The CDR3 has 12 amino acids. V shed 2 bases and J shed 7 bases, with 3 bases lying between them. Germline lookup yields CDR1 MNHEY and CDR2 SVGAGI. CDR3 protein: CASSYVNSPLHF. The CDR3 DNA sequence: TGTGCCAGCAGTTACGTGAATTCACCCCTCCACTTT.

The chain is built from TRBV28 and TRBJ2-2; TRBD2 matches 12 bases. The CDR3 has 18 amino acids. The V segment lost 6 bases and the J segment 0 bases; nucleotides outside the gene matches: 8. Germline V gives CDR1 MDHEN, CDR2 SYDVKM. The CDR3 is CASSLTSGSIANTGELFF. CDR3 coding DNA: TGTGCCAGCAGCCTGACTAGCGGGAGCATCGCGAACACCGGGGAGCTGTTTTTT.

This sequence joins TRBV11-2 and TRBJ2-5; 8 bases agree with TRBD2. The CDR3 covers 17 residues. The junction had 12 bases not matched to a gene; V was cut back by 5 bases and J by 1 base. Germline-derived CDR1 and CDR2 are SGHAT and FQNNGV. Here the CDR3 DNA reads TGTGCCAGCAGCCTCCCTCTCGGGGGGGGATCCCAAGAGACCCAGTACTTC. The encoded protein is CASSLPLGGGSQETQYF.

V usage is TRBV5-6 and J usage is TRBJ2-1; 8 bases fit TRBD2. This CDR3 is 15 amino acids long. Unmatched junction bases numbered 5, after V lost 1 base and J lost 5 bases. Germline CDR1 reads SGHDT; CDR2 reads YYEEEE. The CDR3 here is CASSLFQRGNNEQFF. The CDR3 DNA reads as TGTGCCAGCAGCTTGTTCCAGCGGGGGAACAATGAGCAGTTCTTC.